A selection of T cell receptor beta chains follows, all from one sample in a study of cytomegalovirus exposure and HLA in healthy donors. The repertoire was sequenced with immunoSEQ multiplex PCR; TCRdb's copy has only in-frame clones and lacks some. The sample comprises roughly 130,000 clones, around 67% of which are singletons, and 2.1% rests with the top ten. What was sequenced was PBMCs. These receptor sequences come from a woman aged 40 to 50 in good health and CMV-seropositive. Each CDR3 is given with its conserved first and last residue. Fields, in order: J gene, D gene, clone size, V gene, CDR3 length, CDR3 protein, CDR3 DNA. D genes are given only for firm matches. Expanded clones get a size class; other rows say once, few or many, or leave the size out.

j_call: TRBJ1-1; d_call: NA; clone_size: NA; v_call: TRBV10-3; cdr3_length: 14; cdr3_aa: CAIQPGHKNTEAFF; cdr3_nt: TGTGCCATCCAACCGGGACACAAGAACACTGAAGCTTTCTTT
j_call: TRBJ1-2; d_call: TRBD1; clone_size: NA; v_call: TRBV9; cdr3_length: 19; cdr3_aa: CASSVAERTGWVGNYGYTF; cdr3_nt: TGTGCCAGCAGCGTAGCGGAGCGGACAGGGTGGGTGGGGAACTATGGCTACACCTTC
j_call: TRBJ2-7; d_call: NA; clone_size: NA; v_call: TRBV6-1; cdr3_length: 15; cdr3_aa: CASSESLSSSYEQYF; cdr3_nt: TGTGCCAGCAGTGAATCGCTATCGAGCTCCTACGAGCAGTACTTC
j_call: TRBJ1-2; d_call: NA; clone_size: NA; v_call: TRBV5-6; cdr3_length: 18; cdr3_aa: CASSSFTLDSLGNYGYTF; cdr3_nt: TGTGCCAGCAGCTCCTTTACTTTGGACAGCCTGGGTAACTATGGCTACACCTTC
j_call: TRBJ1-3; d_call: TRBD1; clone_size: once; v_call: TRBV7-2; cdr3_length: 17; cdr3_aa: CASSPSPTGASGNTIYF; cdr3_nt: TGTGCCAGCAGCCCATCCCCGACAGGGGCCTCTGGAAACACCATATATTTT
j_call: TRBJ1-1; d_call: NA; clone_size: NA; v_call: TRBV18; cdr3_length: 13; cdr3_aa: CASSPLKNTEAFF; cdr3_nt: TGTGCCAGCTCACCACTAAAGAACACTGAAGCTTTCTTT
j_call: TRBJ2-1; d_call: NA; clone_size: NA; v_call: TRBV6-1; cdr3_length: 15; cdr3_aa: CASSAGIPNLNEQFF; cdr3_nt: TGTGCCAGCAGTGCCGGGATACCTAACCTCAATGAGCAGTTCTTC
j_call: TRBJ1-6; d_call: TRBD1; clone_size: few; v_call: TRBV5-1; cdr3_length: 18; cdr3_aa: CASRGGTAVISYNSPLHF; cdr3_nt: TGCGCCAGCAGAGGCGGGACAGCGGTAATCTCCTATAATTCACCCCTCCACTTT
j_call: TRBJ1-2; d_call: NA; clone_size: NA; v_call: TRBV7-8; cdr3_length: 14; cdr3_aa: CASSLLGLNYGYTF; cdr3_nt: TGTGCCAGCAGCTTATTGGGGCTCAACTATGGCTACACCTTC
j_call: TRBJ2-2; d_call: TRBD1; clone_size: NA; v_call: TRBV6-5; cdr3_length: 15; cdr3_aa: CASSLDRGRAGELFF; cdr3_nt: TGTGCCAGCAGTTTAGACAGGGGGCGCGCCGGGGAGCTGTTTTTT
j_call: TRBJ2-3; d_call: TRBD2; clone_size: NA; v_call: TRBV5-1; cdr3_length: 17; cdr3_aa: CASSDPPLAGRADTQYF; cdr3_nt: TGCGCCAGCAGCGACCCACCTCTAGCGGGACGAGCAGATACGCAGTATTTT
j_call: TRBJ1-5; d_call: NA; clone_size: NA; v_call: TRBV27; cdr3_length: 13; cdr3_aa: CASSAAGHQPQHF; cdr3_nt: TGTGCCAGCAGTGCAGCAGGGCATCAGCCCCAGCATTTT
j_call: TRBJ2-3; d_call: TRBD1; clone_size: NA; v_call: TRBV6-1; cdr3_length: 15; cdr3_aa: CASRGQGRDTDTQYF; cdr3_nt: TGTGCCAGCAGGGGACAGGGTAGAGACACAGATACGCAGTATTTT
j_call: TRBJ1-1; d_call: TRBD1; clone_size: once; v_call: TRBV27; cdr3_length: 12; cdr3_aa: CASRRDSTEAFF; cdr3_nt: TGTGCCAGCAGAAGGGACAGCACTGAAGCTTTCTTT
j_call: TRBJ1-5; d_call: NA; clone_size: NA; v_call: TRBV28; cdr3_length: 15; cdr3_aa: CASSPTVYSNQPQHF; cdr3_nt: TGTGCCAGCAGTCCTACAGTCTATAGCAATCAGCCCCAGCATTTT